Following are 9 T cell receptor beta chains from one sample sequenced in a study of T cell repertoires in cytomegalovirus infection. TCRdb recomputed calls from the reads with MiXCR, one row per CDR3 protein. The repertoire holds 640,000 or so distinct CDR3 sequences, with around a third as singletons. These receptors are not linked to any known antigen. The sequencing used cultured PBMCs, collected from culture after CMV antigen stimulation. Receptors originate from a human donor in good health (CMV status not recorded). Some clones in this sample may be carry-over from other donors' samples.

This clonotype was observed a few times. This CDR3 reads CASSPWGKSSGNTIYF. The CDR3, as DNA: TGTGCCAGCAGCCCTTGGGGGAAGAGCTCTGGAAACACCATATATTTT. The V and J genes are TRBV4-2 and TRBJ1-3, with D tentatively TRBD1 (5 bases). Trimming took off 4 bases at V and 0 bases at J, with 13 bases between the two ends. Germline loops: CDR1 LGHNA, CDR2 YNFKEQ. The CDR3 is made up of 16 amino acids.

The gene calls are TRBV27 and TRBJ2-7; D possibly matches TRBD1 or TRBD2 (5 bases each). The CDR3 runs to 12 residues. Between the trimmed V and J ends, which lost 9 bases and 4 bases, there was a span of 13 bases. Germline V CDR1 and CDR2: MNHEY, SMNVEV (reference sequence). CDR3 loop: CASSGPSYEQYF. In DNA, the CDR3 is TGTGCCAGTTCGGGACCTTCTTACGAGCAGTACTTC.

The genes are TRBV20-1 and TRBJ2-1; 14 nucleotides line up with TRBD2. The CDR3 sequence is 20 residues long. The trim removed 2 bases at V and 0 bases at J, leaving 12 bases unmatched. Germline lookup yields CDR1 DFQATT and CDR2 SNEGSKA (reference sequence). This CDR3 is CSARPPPGLAGASSYNEQFF. For the CDR3, the DNA is TGCAGTGCTAGACCCCCTCCGGGACTAGCGGGGGCTAGCTCCTACAATGAGCAGTTCTTC.

The chain couples TRBV12-5 to TRBJ1-5; D uncertain. The V end lost 3 bases, the J end lost 8 bases, and 8 bases lay between the germline ends. The CDR3 consists of 12 residues. In germline, CDR1 is LGHNT, CDR2 FRNRAP. The CDR3: CASGFNREPQHF. The CDR3 DNA reads TGTGCTAGTGGTTTCAATAGGGAGCCCCAGCATTTT.

This clonotype was observed a few times. The chain uses TRBV12-3 or TRBV12-4 and TRBJ1-4; no firm D call. Trimming removed 3 bases at V and 4 bases at J, with 9 bases between. This CDR3 has 14 amino acids. CDR3 amino acids: CASSFQAYNEKLFF. CDR3 DNA: TGTGCCAGCAGTTTCCAGGCTTATAATGAAAAACTGTTTTTT.

Only one count was recorded for this clonotype. The chain recombines TRBV20-1 with TRBJ1-1; 9 bases map to TRBD1. Germline V gene sequence: CDR1 DFQATT, CDR2 SNEGSKA (reference sequence). With 0 bases clipped from V and 4 bases from J, the junction kept 15 bases outside the gene matches. The CDR3 has 18 amino acids. Here the CDR3 DNA reads TGCAGTGCTAGAGATCTCGGTTCACAGGGGGCCTTTAGCACTGAAGCTTTCTTT. It yields the protein CSARDLGSQGAFSTEAFF.

The chain links TRBV28 to TRBJ1-3; 11 positions agree with TRBD1. The trim removed 5 bases at V and 2 bases at J, leaving 8 bases unmatched. The CDR3 is 17 residues long. Germline V gene data show CDR1 as MDHEN and CDR2 as SYDVKM. In nucleotides, the CDR3 is TGTGCCAGCAGTGATTTACCGGGACAGGGGGCTGGAAACACCATATATTTT. Protein product: CASSDLPGQGAGNTIYF.

This clonotype was observed a handful of times. V usage is TRBV6-2 or TRBV6-3 and J usage is TRBJ2-1; D is uncertain. V was trimmed by 8 bases and J by 0 bases, leaving 5 bases between them. The germline gives CDR1 MNHEY, CDR2 SVGEGT. The CDR3 consists of 12 residues. CDR3 bases: TGTGCCAGCGAGAGCTCCTACAATGAGCAGTTCTTC. Its translation is CASESSYNEQFF.

This clonotype has a handful of counts. The chain joins TRBV19 to TRBJ1-5; TRBD1 matches 8 bases. The CDR3 has 16 amino acids. Per germline, CDR1 LNHDA and CDR2 SQIVND (reference sequence). V gave up 7 bases and J gave up 4 bases; unmatched junction bases: 12. The CDR3 region has the DNA TGTGCCAGTATCGACAGCGGGACAGGTTGGAATCAGCCCCAGCATTTT. Translation gives CASIDSGTGWNQPQHF.